These 16 T cell receptor beta chains were sequenced from one sample in a study of shared clonotypes between healthy human individuals. This table comes from immunoSEQ multiplex PCR, and its TCRdb copy is limited to in-frame clones, with some not included. The sample shows 2 million to 2.5 million clones, under 95% of them seen only once. The sequencing input was naive CD4+ T cells from PBMCs. Sample subset: CD45RA+ positively selected. Receptor source: a man aged 18-30 years in good health. Some clones in this sample may be carry-over from other donors' samples.

The V and J genes are TRBV2 and TRBJ2-4; D is unclear. V lost 10 bases and J 0 bases, leaving 7 bases between the germline ends. This CDR3 has 12 residues. CDR1 is SNHLY and CDR2 is FYNNEI in the germline V gene. The CDR3 nucleotides read TGTGCCATAGGTGAAGCCAAAAACATTCAGTACTTC. Translation gives CAIGEAKNIQYF.

To note about this clone: The same CDR3 can be traced to other DNA sequences in this sample. This sequence joins TRBV5-1 and TRBJ1-2; D is possibly TRBD1 (6 bases). CDR3 length: 13 amino acids. The germline V and J ends were trimmed by 2 bases and 4 bases, with 9 bases remaining between them. CDR1 SGHRS and CDR2 YFSETQ come from the germline V gene. CDR3 in amino acids: CASSFEGGYGYTF. As DNA, the CDR3 is TGCGCCAGCAGCTTCGAGGGGGGCTATGGCTACACCTTC.

The J gene is TRBJ2-1, the V gene TRBV30; D assignment may be TRBD1 or TRBD2 (5 bases each). CDR3 size: 14 residues. V gave up 5 bases and J gave up 7 bases, with 18 bases separating them. Germline CDR1 and CDR2: GTSNPN and SVGIG (reference sequence). The CDR3 is CAWGTGPWGNEQFF. The DNA of the CDR3 is TGTGCCTGGGGGACCGGTCCGTGGGGTAATGAGCAGTTCTTC.

The chain combines TRBV30 with TRBJ2-7, with TRBD1 matching 7 bases. Losses at the gene ends were 4 bases for V and 6 bases for J; bases not matched to a gene: 18. Germline lookup yields CDR1 GTSNPN and CDR2 SVGIG (reference sequence). The CDR3 runs 16 residues. The CDR3 DNA follows: TGTGCCTGGACAATACCCAACAGGGGATCATGGTCCGAGCAGTACTTC. Amino acid sequence: CAWTIPNRGSWSEQYF. Combining the CDR3 with reference TRBV30 and TRBJ2-7 gives the whole variable domain SQTIHQWPATLVQPVGSPLSLECTVEGTSNPNLYWYRQAAGRGLQLLFYSVGIGQISSEVPQNLSASRPQDRQFILSSKKLLLSDSGFYLCAWTIPNRGSWSEQYFGPGTRLTVT.

The rearrangement links TRBV6-1 to TRBJ1-2, with D possibly matching TRBD1 (5 bases). CDR1 is MNHNS, CDR2 SASEGT, per germline. Trimming pared 3 bases from V and 4 bases from J, leaving 12 bases between. The CDR3 runs 14 residues. CDR3 sequence: CASSERGEPYGYTF. The DNA for the CDR3 is TGTGCCAGCAGTGAGCGGGGGGAACCCTATGGCTACACCTTC.

The rearrangement links TRBV13 to TRBJ1-2; weak D call: TRBD1 (5 bases). V lost 8 bases and J lost 3, with 19 bases in between. Per the germline V gene, CDR1 is PRHDT and CDR2 is FYEKMQ (reference sequence). This CDR3 spans 15 amino acids. This CDR3 reads CASERVTWGDYGYTF. In DNA, the CDR3 is TGTGCCAGCGAAAGAGTCACTTGGGGGGACTATGGCTACACCTTC.

This chain connects TRBV5-1 to TRBJ2-4; 10 bases match TRBD2. The V gene's germline CDR1 is SGHRS and CDR2 YFSETQ. The junction had 5 bases not matched to a gene; V was cut back by 4 bases and J by 4 bases. The CDR3 is 15 residues long. CDR3 nucleotides: TGCGCCAGCAGCCGAGAACTAGCGGGAAAAAACATTCAGTACTTC. Its translation is CASSRELAGKNIQYF.

The rearrangement uses TRBV20-1 and TRBJ1-2; a possible D gene is TRBD1 (6 bases). V was cut by 5 bases and J by 8 bases, with 12 bases left in between. The length of the CDR3 is 11 residues. Germline-derived CDR1 and CDR2 are DFQATT and SNEGSKA (reference sequence). The chain's CDR3 is CSAGAGEGYTF. DNA for the CDR3: TGCAGTGCTGGGGCAGGGGAGGGCTACACCTTC.

The CDR3 DNA is TGTGCCAGCAGTCCCGGGCAACAGCAGTACTTC. Protein sequence: CASSPGQQQYF. V gene TRBV6-5 combines with J gene TRBJ2-7; no firm D call. Germline V lookup: CDR1 MNHEY, CDR2 SVGAGI. With 5 bases removed from V and 8 bases from J, the gap between germline ends came to 10 bases. There are 11 residues in the CDR3.

In regard to this clone: Other DNA sequences in this sample translate to the same CDR3. V and J are TRBV7-3 and TRBJ2-5; 15 bases agree with TRBD2. The germline CDR1 and CDR2 sequences are SGHTA and FQGTGA. V shed 2 bases and J 5 bases; nucleotides not matched to a gene: 0. This CDR3 spans 15 amino acids. CDR3 bases: TGTGCCAGCAGCTTAGGACTAGCGGGAGGGGAGACCCAGTACTTC. This translates into CASSLGLAGGETQYF.

The V call is TRBV5-1, the J call TRBJ1-4; 8 bases fit TRBD1. V gave up 0 bases and J gave up 5 bases; unmatched junction bases: 12. This CDR3 is 18 amino acids long. Germline V gives CDR1 SGHRS, CDR2 YFSETQ. Written as DNA, the CDR3 is TGCGCCAGCAGCTTGGTTGGTGGCAGGGGGCGACTAAATGAAAAACTGTTTTTT. This gives the protein CASSLVGGRGRLNEKLFF.

The chain joins TRBV7-9 to TRBJ2-1; the D call may be TRBD1 or TRBD2 (5 bases each). The CDR3 is 12 amino acids. Germline V lookup: CDR1 SEHNR, CDR2 FQNEAQ (reference sequence). V gave up 5 bases and J gave up 8 bases, with 10 bases separating them. CDR3: CASSVGVDEQFF. For the CDR3, the DNA is TGTGCCAGCAGCGTGGGGGTTGATGAGCAGTTCTTC.

The chain employs TRBV5-1 and TRBJ2-3, with D maybe TRBD2 (6 bases). This CDR3 is 15 amino acids long. Germline V gene data show CDR1 as SGHRS and CDR2 as YFSETQ. V lost 4 bases, J lost 2 bases, and 14 bases lay in between. CDR3 region: CASSRTGLFTDTQYF. Written as DNA, the CDR3 is TGCGCCAGCAGCCGCACGGGACTTTTCACAGATACGCAGTATTTT.

This clone appeared a single time. The chain recombines TRBV4-2 with TRBJ2-7; the D call may be TRBD1 or TRBD2 (5 bases each). The CDR3 is made up of 16 amino acids. CDR1 and CDR2 (germline): LGHNA, YNFKEQ. V was pared by 1 base and J by 2 bases, with 15 bases between. CDR3 bases: TGTGCCAGCAGCCAAGCAGAGGGCCAGGGAGCCTACGAGCAGTACTTC. This codes for CASSQAEGQGAYEQYF.

This chain joins TRBV27 and TRBJ2-7; TRBD2 agrees at 10 bases. The CDR3 covers 17 residues. Trimming at V came to 1 base and at J to 5 bases, leaving 11 bases not matched to a gene. In germline, CDR1 is MNHEY, CDR2 SMNVEV (reference sequence). The CDR3 loop reads CASSLWSSGSYGNEQYF. Here the CDR3 DNA reads TGTGCCAGCAGTTTATGGTCTAGCGGGAGCTACGGAAACGAGCAGTACTTC.

This sequence joins TRBV7-2 and TRBJ2-1, with D maybe TRBD2 (5 bases). Germline V gives CDR1 SGHTA, CDR2 FQGNSA. This CDR3 contains 14 residues. The germline V and J ends were trimmed by 6 bases and 7 bases, with 16 bases remaining between them. CDR3 coding DNA: TGTGCCAGCAGTTATCCCGGGAACCGGAATGAGCAGTTCTTC. Protein sequence: CASSYPGNRNEQFF.